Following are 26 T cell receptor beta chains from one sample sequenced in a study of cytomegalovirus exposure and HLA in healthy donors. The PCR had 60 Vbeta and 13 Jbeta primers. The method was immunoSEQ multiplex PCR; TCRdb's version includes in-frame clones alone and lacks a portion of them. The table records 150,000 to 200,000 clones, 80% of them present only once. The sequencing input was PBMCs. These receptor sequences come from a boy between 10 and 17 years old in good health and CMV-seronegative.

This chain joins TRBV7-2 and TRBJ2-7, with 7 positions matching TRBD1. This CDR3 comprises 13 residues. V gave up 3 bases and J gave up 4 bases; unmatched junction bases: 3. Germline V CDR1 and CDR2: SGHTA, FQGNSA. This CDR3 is CASSLSGGYEQYF. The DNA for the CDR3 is TGTGCCAGCAGCTTGTCAGGGGGTTACGAGCAGTACTTC.

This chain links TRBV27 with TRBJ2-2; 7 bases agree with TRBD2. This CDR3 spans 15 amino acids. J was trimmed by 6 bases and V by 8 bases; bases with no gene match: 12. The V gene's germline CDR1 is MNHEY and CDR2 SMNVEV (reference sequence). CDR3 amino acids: CASGISGRTAGELFF. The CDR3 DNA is TGTGCCAGCGGGATTAGCGGGCGAACAGCCGGGGAGCTGTTTTTT.

The CDR3 sequence is CAAYGGPRGVYGYTF. The CDR3 DNA is TGTGCCGCCTATGGGGGCCCGAGGGGAGTATATGGCTACACCTTC. The chain has TRBV6-6 and TRBJ1-2, with a weak D call TRBD1 (6 bases). There are 15 residues in the CDR3. The germline V gene encodes CDR1 MNHNY and CDR2 SVGAGI (reference sequence). V gave up 11 bases and J gave up 5 bases, with 24 bases separating them.

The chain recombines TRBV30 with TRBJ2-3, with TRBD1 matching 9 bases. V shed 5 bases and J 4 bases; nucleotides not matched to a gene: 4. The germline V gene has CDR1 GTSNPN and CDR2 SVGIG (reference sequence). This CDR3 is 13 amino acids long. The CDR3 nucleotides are TGTGCCTGGTACACAGGGGGCGCAGATACGCAGTATTTT. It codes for CAWYTGGADTQYF.

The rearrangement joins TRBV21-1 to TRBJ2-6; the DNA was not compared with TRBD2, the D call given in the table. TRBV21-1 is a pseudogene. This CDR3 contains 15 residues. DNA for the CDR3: TGTGCCCGCCCGGAACGCCCGCGGGGGGCCAACGTCCTGACTTTC. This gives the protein CARPERPRGANVLTF.

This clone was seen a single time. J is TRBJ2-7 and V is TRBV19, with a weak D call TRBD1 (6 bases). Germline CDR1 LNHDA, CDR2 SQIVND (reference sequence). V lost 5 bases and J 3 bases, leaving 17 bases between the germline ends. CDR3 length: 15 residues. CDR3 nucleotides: TGTGCCAGTAGTCTCCAAGGGGCAGGGGACTACGAGCAGTACTTC. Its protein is CASSLQGAGDYEQYF.

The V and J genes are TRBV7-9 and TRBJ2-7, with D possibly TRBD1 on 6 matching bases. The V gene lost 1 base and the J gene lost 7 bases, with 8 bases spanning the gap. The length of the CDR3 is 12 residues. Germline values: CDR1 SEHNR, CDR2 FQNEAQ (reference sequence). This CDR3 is CASSLGTAEQYF. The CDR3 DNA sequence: TGTGCCAGCAGCTTAGGGACAGCTGAGCAGTACTTC.

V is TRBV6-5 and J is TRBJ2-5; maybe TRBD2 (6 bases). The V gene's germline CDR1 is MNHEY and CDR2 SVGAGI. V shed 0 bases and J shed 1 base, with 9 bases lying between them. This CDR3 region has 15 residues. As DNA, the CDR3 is TGTGCCAGCAGTTACTCTCTAGCGCTCCAAGAGACCCAGTACTTC. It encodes CASSYSLALQETQYF.

The CDR3 protein is CASSLGVNTEAFF. The CDR3 DNA reads TGTGCCAGCAGCTTAGGAGTGAACACTGAAGCTTTCTTT. V and J are TRBV11-3 and TRBJ1-1; D is ambiguous. Germline values: CDR1 SGHNT, CDR2 YENEEA. The CDR3 runs 13 residues. The V end lost 1 base, the J end lost 0 bases, and 3 bases lay between the germline ends.

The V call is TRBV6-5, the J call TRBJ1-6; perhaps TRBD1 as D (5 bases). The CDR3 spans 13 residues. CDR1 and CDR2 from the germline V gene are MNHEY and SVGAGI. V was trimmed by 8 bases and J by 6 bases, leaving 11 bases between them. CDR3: CASGGLSNSPLHF. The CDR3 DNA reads TGTGCCAGCGGGGGACTGAGTAATTCACCCCTCCACTTT.

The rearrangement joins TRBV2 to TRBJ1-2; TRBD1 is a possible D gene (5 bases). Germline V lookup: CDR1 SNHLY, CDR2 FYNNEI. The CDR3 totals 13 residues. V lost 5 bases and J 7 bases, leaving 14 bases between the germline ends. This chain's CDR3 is CASSIGPGGGYTF. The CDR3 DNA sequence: TGTGCCAGCAGTATCGGCCCCGGGGGTGGCTACACCTTC.

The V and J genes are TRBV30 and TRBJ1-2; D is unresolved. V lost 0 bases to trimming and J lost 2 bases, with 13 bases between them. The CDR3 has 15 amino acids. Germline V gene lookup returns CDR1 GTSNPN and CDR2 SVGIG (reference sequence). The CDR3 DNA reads TGTGCCTGGAGTGTAGACACCCGGGGAAACTATGGCTACACCTTC. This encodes CAWSVDTRGNYGYTF.

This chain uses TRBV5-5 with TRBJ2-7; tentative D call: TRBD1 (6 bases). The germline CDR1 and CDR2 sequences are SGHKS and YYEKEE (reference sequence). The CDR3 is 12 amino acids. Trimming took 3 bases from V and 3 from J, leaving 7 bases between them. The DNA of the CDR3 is TGTGCCAGCAGCTCGACAGGCTACGAGCAGTACTTC. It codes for CASSSTGYEQYF. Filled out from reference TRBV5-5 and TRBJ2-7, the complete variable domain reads DAGVTQSPTHLIKTRGQQVTLRCSPISGHKSVSWYQQVLGQGPQFIFQYYEKEERGRGNFPDRFSARQFPNYSSELNVNALLLGDSALYLCASSSTGYEQYFGPGTRLTVT.

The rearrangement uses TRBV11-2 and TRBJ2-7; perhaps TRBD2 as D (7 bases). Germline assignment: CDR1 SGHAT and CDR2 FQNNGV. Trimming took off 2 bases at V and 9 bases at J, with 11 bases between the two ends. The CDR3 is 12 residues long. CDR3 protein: CASSLWEGVQYF. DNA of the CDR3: TGTGCCAGCAGCTTATGGGAGGGGGTGCAGTACTTC. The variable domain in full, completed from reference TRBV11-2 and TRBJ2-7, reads EAGVAQSPRYKIIEKRQSVAFWCNPISGHATLYWYQQILGQGPKLLIQFQNNGVVDDSQLPKDRFSAERLKGVDSTLKIQPAKLEDSAVYLCASSLWEGVQYFGPGTRLTVT.

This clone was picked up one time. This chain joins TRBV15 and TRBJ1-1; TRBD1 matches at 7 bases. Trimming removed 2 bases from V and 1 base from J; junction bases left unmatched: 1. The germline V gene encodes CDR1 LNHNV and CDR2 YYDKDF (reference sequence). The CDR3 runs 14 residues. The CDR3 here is CATSRYRGNTEAFF. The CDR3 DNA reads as TGTGCCACCAGCAGATACAGGGGGAACACTGAAGCTTTCTTT.

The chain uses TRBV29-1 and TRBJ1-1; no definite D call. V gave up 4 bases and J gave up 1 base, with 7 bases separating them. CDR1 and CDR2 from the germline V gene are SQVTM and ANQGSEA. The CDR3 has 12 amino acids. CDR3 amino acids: CSVGPWNTEAFF. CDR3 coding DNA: TGCAGCGTTGGGCCTTGGAACACTGAAGCTTTCTTT. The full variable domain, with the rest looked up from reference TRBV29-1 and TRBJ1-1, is SAVISQKPSRDICQRGTSLTIQCQVDSQVTMMFWYRQQPGQSLTLIATANQGSEATYESGFVIDKFPISRPNLTFSTLTVSNMSPEDSSIYLCSVGPWNTEAFFGQGTRLTVV.

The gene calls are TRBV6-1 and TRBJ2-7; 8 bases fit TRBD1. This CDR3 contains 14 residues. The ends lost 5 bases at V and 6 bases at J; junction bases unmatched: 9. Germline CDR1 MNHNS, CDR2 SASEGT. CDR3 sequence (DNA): TGTGCCAGCAGTTCGGACAGGGAATTCCCCGAGCAGTACTTC. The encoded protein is CASSSDREFPEQYF.

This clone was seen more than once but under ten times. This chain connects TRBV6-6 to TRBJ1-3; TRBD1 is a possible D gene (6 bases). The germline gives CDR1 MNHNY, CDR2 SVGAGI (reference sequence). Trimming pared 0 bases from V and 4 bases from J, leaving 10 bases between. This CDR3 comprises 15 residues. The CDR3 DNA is TGTGCCAGCAGTTACTCGACAGGAACAGGAAACACCATATATTTT. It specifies CASSYSTGTGNTIYF.

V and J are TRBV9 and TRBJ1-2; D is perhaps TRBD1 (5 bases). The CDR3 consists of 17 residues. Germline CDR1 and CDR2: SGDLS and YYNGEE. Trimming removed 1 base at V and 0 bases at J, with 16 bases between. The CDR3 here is CASSVYTGPLTNYGYTF. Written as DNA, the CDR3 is TGTGCCAGCAGCGTATACACAGGCCCGCTTACTAACTATGGCTACACCTTC.

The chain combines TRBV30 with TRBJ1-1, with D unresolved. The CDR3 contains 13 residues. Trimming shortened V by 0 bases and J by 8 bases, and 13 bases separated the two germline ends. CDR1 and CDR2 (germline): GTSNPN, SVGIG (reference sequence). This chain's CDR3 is CAWSVWSTAEAFF. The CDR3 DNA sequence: TGTGCCTGGAGTGTATGGTCTACAGCCGAAGCTTTCTTT.

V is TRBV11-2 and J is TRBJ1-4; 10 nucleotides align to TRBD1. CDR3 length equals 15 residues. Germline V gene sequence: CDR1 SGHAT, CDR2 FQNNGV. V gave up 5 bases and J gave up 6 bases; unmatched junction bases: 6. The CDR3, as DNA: TGTGCCAGCAGCGATGGGACAGGGGTTTATGAAAAACTGTTTTTT. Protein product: CASSDGTGVYEKLFF. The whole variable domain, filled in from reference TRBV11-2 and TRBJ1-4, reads EAGVAQSPRYKIIEKRQSVAFWCNPISGHATLYWYQQILGQGPKLLIQFQNNGVVDDSQLPKDRFSAERLKGVDSTLKIQPAKLEDSAVYLCASSDGTGVYEKLFFGSGTQLSVL.

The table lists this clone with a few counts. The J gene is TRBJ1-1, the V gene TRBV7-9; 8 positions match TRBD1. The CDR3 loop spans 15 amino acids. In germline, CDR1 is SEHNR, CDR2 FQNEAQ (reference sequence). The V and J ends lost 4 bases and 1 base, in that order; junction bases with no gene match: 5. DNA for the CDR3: TGTGCCAGCAGCTCACACGGACAGGGGAACACTGAAGCTTTCTTT. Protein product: CASSSHGQGNTEAFF.

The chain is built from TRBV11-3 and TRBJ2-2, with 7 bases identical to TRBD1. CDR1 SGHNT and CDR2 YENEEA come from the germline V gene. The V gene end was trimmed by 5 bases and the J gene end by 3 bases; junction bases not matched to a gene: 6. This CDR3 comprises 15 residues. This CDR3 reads CASSARQGDTGELFF. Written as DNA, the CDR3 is TGTGCCAGCAGCGCGCGACAGGGAGACACCGGGGAGCTGTTTTTT. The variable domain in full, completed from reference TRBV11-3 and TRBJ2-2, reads EAGVVQSPRYKIIEKKQPVAFWCNPISGHNTLYWYLQNLGQGPELLIRYENEEAVDDSQLPKDRFSAERLKGVDSTLKIQPAELGDSAVYLCASSARQGDTGELFFGEGSRLTVL.

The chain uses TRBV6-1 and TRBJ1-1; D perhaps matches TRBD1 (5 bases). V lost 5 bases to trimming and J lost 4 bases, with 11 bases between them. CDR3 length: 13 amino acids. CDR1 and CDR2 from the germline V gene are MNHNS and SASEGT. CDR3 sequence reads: CASSLEGPTEAFF. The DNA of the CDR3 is TGTGCCAGCAGTTTGGAGGGGCCCACTGAAGCTTTCTTT.

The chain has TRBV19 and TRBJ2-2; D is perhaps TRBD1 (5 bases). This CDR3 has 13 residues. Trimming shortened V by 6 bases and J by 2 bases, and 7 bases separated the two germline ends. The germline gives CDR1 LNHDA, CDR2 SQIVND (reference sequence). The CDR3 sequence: CASRTGNTGELFF. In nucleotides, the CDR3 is TGTGCCAGTAGAACAGGAAACACCGGGGAGCTGTTTTTT.

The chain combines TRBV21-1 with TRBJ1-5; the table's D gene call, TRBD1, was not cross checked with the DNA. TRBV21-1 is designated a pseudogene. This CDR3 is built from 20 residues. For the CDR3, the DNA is TGTGCCAGCAGCAAAGAGTATCCCTTTCGGACACGGCCTATCGATCAGCCCCAGCATTTT. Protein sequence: CASSKEYPFRTRPIDQPQHF.